This T cell receptor beta chain was identified in a study of low-dose radiotherapy and immunotherapy resistance in tumors (dated by TCRdb to between 2021 and 2024). Background on the whole study: In Cohort 1, 0.5 Gy per fraction was delivered every 2 weeks, and a total PTV dose of 6.5 Gy was prescribed. Patients were given nivolumab as a 240 mg flat dose every two weeks and ipilimumab at 1 mg/kg every six weeks, with both drugs delivered intravenously. Cohort 2 received 1 Gy per fraction every two weeks, with a total of 13 Gy over 26 weeks. Aspirin 300 mg was taken orally once daily by patients for four cycles, starting on cycle 1 day 1. Trial participants were not randomized into treatment groups. Cyclophosphamide 200 mg/m2 was administered intravenously every two weeks, one day before each radiation and immunotherapy administration. The translational analysis covered eight patients: three from the first dose cohort and the first five from the second dose cohort.

As concerns this clonotype: Its binding antigen is unknown. No per-base quality is available; no much larger clone lies one base away.

According to the study, the label for this sample's time point signals: after trial treatment. The label giving this sample's treatment or condition can be read as: LDRT plus nivolumab, ipilimumab, low-dose cyclophosphamide and aspirin (RACIN trial). The donors took part in RACIN, a single-arm, phase I, dose-escalation trial that combined nivolumab, ipilimumab, aspirin, low-dose cyclophosphamide and low-dose radiotherapy. Patients were eligible if they had advanced solid tumors that were TIL-negative. Sequencing was performed on an Illumina HiSeq 2500. First-strand cDNA was synthesized using Superscript III and a set of TRAV- and TRBV-specific primers, so that both TCRalpha and TCRbeta chains were covered. TCRs were amplified with Phusion for 15 to 20 PCR cycles, with a constant-region primer paired with the adapter attached to the V primers. Isolated mRNA was amplified with the MessageAmp II aRNA Amplification Kit, using a roughly 15-hour in vitro transcription at 37°C. The Dynabeads mRNA DIRECT Purification Kit was used to isolate mRNA for TCR sequencing. Indexed Illumina adapters were added in a second Phusion PCR of 25 to 30 cycles, and the PCR products were purified with AMPure XP beads. The authors' pipeline ran thus. Custom Perl scripts pooled TCR sequences encoding the same protein, removed out-of-frame sequences and computed each clonotype's abundance. TCR sequences supported by only a single read were excluded from analysis. Shannon entropy, Gini index, clonality, richness, and the frequency of TCRs shared between repertoires were included as repertoire metrics. In-frame beta chains were kept once TCRdb had trimmed the public reads at Q25 with fastp and called clones with MiXCR. Every CDR3 protein is listed once, alongside the most common genes and DNA of its rows. TCRdb, not the original authors, processed these V and J calls. Recorded for this sample are around 60,000 distinct CDR3 sequences; approximately 22% of them occurred a single time. Clones ranked in the top ten supply approximately 6.7% of the sample.

V and J are truncated by 6 bases and 2 bases respectively, leaving an intervening sequence of 8 bases. Reading from cysteine to phenylalanine, the CDR3 counts 13 amino acids. Of all the DNA, just the CDR3 is kept, 39 bases in frame from base 1. The CDR1 and CDR2 encoded by the germline V gene are MNHEY and SVGEGT. The sequenced sample was PBMCs, obtained after low-dose radiotherapy plus immunotherapy. This chain is built from TRBV6-2 or TRBV6-3 and TRBJ1-3; no D gene call is confident. The receptor was derived from a male donor with prostate cancer. Read as DNA, the sequence is TGTGCCAGCAGGAGTCAGGCTGGAAACACCATATATTTT. This codes for CASRSQAGNTIYF.